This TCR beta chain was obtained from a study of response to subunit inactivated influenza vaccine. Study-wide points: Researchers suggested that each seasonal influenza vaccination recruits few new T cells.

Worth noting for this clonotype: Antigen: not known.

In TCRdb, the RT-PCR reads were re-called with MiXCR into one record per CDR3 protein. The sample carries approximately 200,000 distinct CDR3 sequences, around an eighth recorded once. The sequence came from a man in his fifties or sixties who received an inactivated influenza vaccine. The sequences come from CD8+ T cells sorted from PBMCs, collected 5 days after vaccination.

The CDR3 DNA is TGTGCCAGCAGCTACGACTTGAGCTCCTACAATGAGCAGTTCTTC. Amino acid sequence: CASSYDLSSYNEQFF. This chain links TRBV7-2 with TRBJ2-1; D is unclear. The V and J ends lost 4 bases and 0 bases respectively, with 10 bases between them. The CDR3 length is 15 residues. Germline CDR1 reads SGHTA; CDR2 reads FQGNSA.